This T cell receptor beta chain was recovered during a study of blood T cell repertoires in COVID-19. Study as a whole: COVID-19 samples collected from the United States, Italy and Spain covered acute and convalescent phases.

Two negative PCRs, clearance, or symptom resolution were required of recovered Cohort 3 donors. Assay used: immunoSEQ multiplex PCR; TCRdb lists only in-frame clones, some missing. The top ten clones hold over 2% of a sample with roughly 240,000 clones, roughly 82% of them seen once. Input material: PBMCs or T cells enriched from blood (not recorded which). This sequence was found in a woman between 50 and 59 years old who had recovered from COVID-19.

The CDR3 nucleotides are TGTGCCAGCGCCGGGCTAGCGGGAAGGGATACGCAGTATTTT. It specifies CASAGLAGRDTQYF. The chain links TRBV27 to TRBJ2-3; 9 nucleotides agree with TRBD2. The CDR3 has 14 residues. Trimming took 8 bases from V and 6 from J; bases not matched to a gene: 9. Per the germline V gene, CDR1 is MNHEY and CDR2 is SMNVEV (reference sequence).